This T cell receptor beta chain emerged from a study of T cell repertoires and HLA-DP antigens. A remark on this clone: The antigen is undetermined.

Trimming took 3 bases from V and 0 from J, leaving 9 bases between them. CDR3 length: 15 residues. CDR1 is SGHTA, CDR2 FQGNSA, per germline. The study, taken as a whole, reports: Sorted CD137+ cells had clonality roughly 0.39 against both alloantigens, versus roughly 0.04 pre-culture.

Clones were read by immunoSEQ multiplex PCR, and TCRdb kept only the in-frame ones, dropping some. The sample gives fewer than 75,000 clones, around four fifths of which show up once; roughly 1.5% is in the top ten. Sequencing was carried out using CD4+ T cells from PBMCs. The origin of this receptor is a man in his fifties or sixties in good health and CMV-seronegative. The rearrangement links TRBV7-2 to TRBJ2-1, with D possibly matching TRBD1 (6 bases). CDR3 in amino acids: CASSLTGLSYNEQFF. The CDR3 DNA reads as TGTGCCAGCAGCTTGACAGGTCTCTCCTACAATGAGCAGTTCTTC.